A selection of T cell receptor beta chains follows, all from one sample in a study of CD8 T cells in ankylosing spondylitis. MiXCR was run by TCRdb on the 5' RACE reads, yielding one entry per CDR3 protein. The sample lists about 220,000 distinct CDR3 sequences; about 10% were seen once. Sequenced: blood, either unsorted or a sorted T cell fraction (not recorded which). Receptors were obtained from a male donor with ankylosing spondylitis or in good health (not recorded which). Each CDR3 is given with its conserved first and last residue. The D gene is left open where the match is weak. Rows may omit the clone size; those that give it use once, few, many or a size class.

V: TRBV10-3; D: TRBD2; length: 15; size: few; J: TRBJ2-1; DNA: TGTGCCATCAGTGGGATAACTAGCGGGGGCGATGAGCAGTTCTTC; CDR3: CAISGITSGGDEQFF
V: TRBV12-3/TRBV12-4; D: TRBD2; length: 16; size: few; J: TRBJ2-3; DNA: TGTGCCAGCAGTCGACCGATCGGGGGGAACACAGATACGCAGTATTTT; CDR3: CASSRPIGGNTDTQYF
V: TRBV7-2; D: .; length: 14; size: many; J: TRBJ1-1; DNA: TGTGCCAGCACCACCCTACCGGCGAACACTGAAGCTTTCTTT; CDR3: CASTTLPANTEAFF
V: TRBV9; D: .; length: 16; size: few; J: TRBJ2-2; DNA: TGTGCCAGCAGCCCATTCGGCAGTTCGAACACCGGGGAGCTGTTTTTT; CDR3: CASSPFGSSNTGELFF
V: TRBV6-5; D: TRBD1; length: 15; size: many; J: TRBJ1-1; DNA: TGTGCCAGCAGTTCGCAGGGGGGAATGAACACTGAAGCTTTCTTT; CDR3: CASSSQGGMNTEAFF
V: TRBV12-3/TRBV12-4; D: TRBD2; length: 15; size: many; J: TRBJ2-1; DNA: TGTGCCAGCAGCCTCGTAGCGGGGGGCCGCGGTGAGCAGTTCTTC; CDR3: CASSLVAGGRGEQFF
V: TRBV20-1; D: .; length: 12; size: .; J: TRBJ2-7; DNA: TGCAGTGCTGATCCCACTTCTTACGAGCAGTACTTC; CDR3: CSADPTSYEQYF
V: TRBV12-3/TRBV12-4; D: .; length: 14; size: many; J: TRBJ2-7; DNA: TGTGCCAGCAGTTTATGGGGAAGAGGCCACGAGCAGTACTTC; CDR3: CASSLWGRGHEQYF
V: TRBV7-2; D: TRBD1; length: 16; size: few; J: TRBJ2-3; DNA: TGTGCCAGCAGCACAAACCAGGGGGCCATTGGAGATACGCAGTATTTT; CDR3: CASSTNQGAIGDTQYF
V: TRBV7-3; D: TRBD1; length: 16; size: few; J: TRBJ2-2; DNA: TGTGCCAGCAGCTCTCAGGGGGTAGGGAACACCGGGGAGCTGTTTTTT; CDR3: CASSSQGVGNTGELFF
V: TRBV11-2; D: .; length: 12; size: many; J: TRBJ2-7; DNA: TGTGCCAGCAGCTTAGTAGGGGGAGAGCAGTACTTC; CDR3: CASSLVGGEQYF
V: TRBV28; D: .; length: 13; size: few; J: TRBJ2-4; DNA: TGTGCCACACGGGCCCCAGCCAAAAACATTCAGTACTTC; CDR3: CATRAPAKNIQYF
V: TRBV15; D: .; length: 14; size: many; J: TRBJ1-4; DNA: TGTGCCACCAGCATAGGAGGGTTCAGGGAAAAACTGTTTTTT; CDR3: CATSIGGFREKLFF
V: TRBV28; D: .; length: 11; size: .; J: TRBJ1-1; DNA: TGTGCCACTTTTAAGAACACTGAAGCTTTCTTT; CDR3: CATFKNTEAFF
V: TRBV5-1; D: TRBD1; length: 16; size: few; J: TRBJ1-2; DNA: TGCGCCAGCAGCGAAGACTCGAGGGACAGGGACTATGGCTACACCTTC; CDR3: CASSEDSRDRDYGYTF
V: TRBV7-2; D: TRBD2; length: 16; size: many; J: TRBJ2-1; DNA: TGTGCCAGCAGCTTAGTCGAGCGGGGGCACTACAATGAGCAGTTCTTC; CDR3: CASSLVERGHYNEQFF
V: TRBV27; D: TRBD2; length: 14; size: many; J: TRBJ2-7; DNA: TGTGCCAGCAGTAAAGCGGGGGAGACCTGGGAGCAGTACTTC; CDR3: CASSKAGETWEQYF
V: TRBV10-3; D: .; length: 12; size: .; J: TRBJ2-1; DNA: TGTGCCATCAGTGCTCAGGGGATTGAGCAGTTCTTC; CDR3: CAISAQGIEQFF
V: TRBV12-3/TRBV12-4; D: .; length: 13; size: many; J: TRBJ2-6; DNA: TGTGCCAGCCACATCTCTGGGGCCAACGTCCTGACTTTC; CDR3: CASHISGANVLTF
V: TRBV6-1; D: .; length: 15; size: few; J: TRBJ2-7; DNA: TGTGCCAGCAGTGGGAGTCCGGGGCCAGCCTACGAGCAGTACTTC; CDR3: CASSGSPGPAYEQYF
V: TRBV12-3/TRBV12-4; D: .; length: 15; size: few; J: TRBJ2-3; DNA: TGTGCCAGCAGTTTAAACCTGGGGGGCGCAGATACGCAGTATTTT; CDR3: CASSLNLGGADTQYF
V: TRBV7-9; D: TRBD1; length: 16; size: few; J: TRBJ2-3; DNA: TGTGCCAGCAGCGGGCGGACAGGGGGACCCACAGATACGCAGTATTTT; CDR3: CASSGRTGGPTDTQYF
V: TRBV11-2; D: .; length: 14; size: .; J: TRBJ2-5; DNA: TGTGCCAGCAGCTTGGGACTGGCACAAGAGACCCAGTACTTC; CDR3: CASSLGLAQETQYF
V: TRBV28; D: .; length: 14; size: many; J: TRBJ1-2; DNA: TGTGCCAGCAGTTCCGGTGGGGACAACTATGGCTACACCTTC; CDR3: CASSSGGDNYGYTF
V: TRBV20-1; D: TRBD1; length: 14; size: many; J: TRBJ2-4; DNA: TGCAGTGCTGACAGGGGAAAGGCCAAAAACATTCAGTACTTC; CDR3: CSADRGKAKNIQYF
V: TRBV4-2; D: TRBD2; length: 18; size: many; J: TRBJ2-3; DNA: TGTGCCAGCAGCCGGGGACTAGCGGGGGTCCCCTCCGCAGATACGCAGTATTTT; CDR3: CASSRGLAGVPSADTQYF
V: TRBV5-1; D: .; length: 15; size: many; J: TRBJ1-6; DNA: TGCGCCAGCAGCTTAGCCGGAGGCGAAAATTCACCCCTCCACTTT; CDR3: CASSLAGGENSPLHF
V: TRBV11-2; D: .; length: 17; size: .; J: TRBJ2-7; DNA: TGTGCCAGCAGCTTAGGATCAGGGACCTTATCGATCTACGAGCAGTACTTC; CDR3: CASSLGSGTLSIYEQYF
V: TRBV20-1; D: TRBD2; length: 17; size: many; J: TRBJ2-4; DNA: TGCAGTGCTCCCGGGACTAGCGGGCCAGTAGCCAAAAACATTCAGTACTTC; CDR3: CSAPGTSGPVAKNIQYF
V: TRBV3-1; D: TRBD2; length: 15; size: .; J: TRBJ2-1; DNA: TGTGCCAGCAGCCAAGTAGCGGGGGGTTACAATGAGCAGTTCTTC; CDR3: CASSQVAGGYNEQFF
V: TRBV12-3/TRBV12-4; D: .; length: 14; size: many; J: TRBJ1-1; DNA: TGTGCCAGCAGCATGCGACAGAGGAACACTGAAGCTTTCTTT; CDR3: CASSMRQRNTEAFF
V: TRBV5-1; D: .; length: 16; size: .; J: TRBJ2-5; DNA: TGCGCCAGCAGCTCAGAACCCCGGGGAGCCCAAGAGACCCAGTACTTC; CDR3: CASSSEPRGAQETQYF
V: TRBV6-2/TRBV6-3; D: .; length: 12; size: few; J: TRBJ2-7; DNA: TGTGCCAGCAGTTACTTGGCCCACGAGCAGTACTTC; CDR3: CASSYLAHEQYF
V: TRBV7-2; D: TRBD1; length: 15; size: many; J: TRBJ2-4; DNA: TGTGCCAGCAGCCGATACGGGACAGGGCGAAACATTCAGTACTTC; CDR3: CASSRYGTGRNIQYF
V: TRBV7-3; D: .; length: 16; size: .; J: TRBJ2-2; DNA: TGTGCCAGCAGCTTAACCGGCGGATTGAACACCGGGGAGCTGTTTTTT; CDR3: CASSLTGGLNTGELFF
V: TRBV29-1; D: .; length: 15; size: many; J: TRBJ1-1; DNA: TGCAGCGTTCCGGGTTTTGGCAGGGGGAACACTGAAGCTTTCTTT; CDR3: CSVPGFGRGNTEAFF
V: TRBV12-3/TRBV12-4; D: .; length: 12; size: many; J: TRBJ1-5; DNA: TGTGCCAGCAGCTCCGACGGTCTGCCCCAGCATTTT; CDR3: CASSSDGLPQHF
V: TRBV15; D: TRBD1; length: 14; size: .; J: TRBJ2-1; DNA: TGTGCCACCAGCAGGGACAGGGGTAAGGGTGAGCAGTTCTTC; CDR3: CATSRDRGKGEQFF
V: TRBV27; D: .; length: 13; size: few; J: TRBJ2-3; DNA: TGTGCCAGCAGTAACGCCCACACAGATACGCAGTATTTT; CDR3: CASSNAHTDTQYF
V: TRBV18; D: .; length: 14; size: many; J: TRBJ2-5; DNA: TGTGCCAGCTCACTAGACTCGCTCCAAGAGACCCAGTACTTC; CDR3: CASSLDSLQETQYF
V: TRBV7-2; D: .; length: 14; size: .; J: TRBJ2-7; DNA: TGTGCCAGCAGCTTAGCGGGCCTAACCTACGAGCAGTACTTC; CDR3: CASSLAGLTYEQYF
V: TRBV7-2; D: .; length: 15; size: many; J: TRBJ2-2; DNA: TGTGCCAGCAGCTTAGCGAACCGGCGGTCCGGGGAGCTGTTTTTT; CDR3: CASSLANRRSGELFF
V: TRBV18; D: .; length: 14; size: few; J: TRBJ2-1; DNA: TGTGCCAGCTCACTTTCTAGCAACTACAATGAGCAGTTCTTC; CDR3: CASSLSSNYNEQFF
V: TRBV5-6; D: .; length: 14; size: many; J: TRBJ1-5; DNA: TGTGCCAGCAGCTTCCAACAGGGTGCTCAGCCCCAGCATTTT; CDR3: CASSFQQGAQPQHF
V: TRBV20-1; D: TRBD1; length: 12; size: few; J: TRBJ2-1; DNA: TGCAGTGCTAGTACGGACAGGAATGAGCAGTTCTTC; CDR3: CSASTDRNEQFF
V: TRBV5-1; D: .; length: 12; size: many; J: TRBJ1-6; DNA: TGCGCCAGCAGCCTTCTTAATTCACCCCTCCACTTT; CDR3: CASSLLNSPLHF
V: TRBV6-6; D: TRBD2; length: 13; size: many; J: TRBJ2-1; DNA: TGTGCCAGCAAAGCGGGGGGGCGAAATGAGCAGTTCTTC; CDR3: CASKAGGRNEQFF
V: TRBV9; D: TRBD1; length: 17; size: many; J: TRBJ2-1; DNA: TGTGCCAGCAGCCCCGACAGGGCTAGATGGACTTGGGGGAAGCAGTTCTTC; CDR3: CASSPDRARWTWGKQFF
V: TRBV27; D: TRBD2; length: 14; size: many; J: TRBJ2-1; DNA: TGTGCCAGTTCGGGCGGGGGGGCCTACAATGAGCAGTTCTTC; CDR3: CASSGGGAYNEQFF
V: TRBV5-1; D: TRBD1; length: 14; size: many; J: TRBJ1-1; DNA: TGCGCCAGCCATACTGGACAGGGTGGCACTGAAGCTTTCTTT; CDR3: CASHTGQGGTEAFF
V: TRBV4-2; D: TRBD2; length: 17; size: many; J: TRBJ2-1; DNA: TGTGCCAGCAGCCAGCAAACTAGCGGGGCTAATGTAGTGTGGCAGTTCTTC; CDR3: CASSQQTSGANVVWQFF
V: TRBV7-9; D: .; length: 15; size: .; J: TRBJ2-1; DNA: TGTGCCAGCAGCTTAGTAACAGGCTCCTACAATGAGCAGTTCTTC; CDR3: CASSLVTGSYNEQFF
V: TRBV5-4; D: .; length: 17; size: .; J: TRBJ2-2; DNA: TGTGCCAGCAGCCCCGGGATCCTCGGCGCCCTCGGCGGGGAGCTGTTTTTT; CDR3: CASSPGILGALGGELFF
V: TRBV7-2; D: TRBD1; length: 15; size: many; J: TRBJ2-3; DNA: TGTGCCAGCAGCTACGGACAGGGCAACACAGATACGCAGTATTTT; CDR3: CASSYGQGNTDTQYF
V: TRBV5-6; D: TRBD2; length: 15; size: many; J: TRBJ2-1; DNA: TGTGCCAGCAGCCAGCGGGGGATAGGGTCCAATGAGCAGTTCTTC; CDR3: CASSQRGIGSNEQFF
V: TRBV5-1; D: .; length: 14; size: many; J: TRBJ1-4; DNA: TGCGCCAGCAGCTTGGGGACGGCCGATCGTTACCTGTTTTTT; CDR3: CASSLGTADRYLFF
V: TRBV3-1; D: .; length: 13; size: many; J: TRBJ2-7; DNA: TGTGCCAGCAGCCGGGACTTGGACTACGAGCAGTACTTC; CDR3: CASSRDLDYEQYF
V: TRBV7-9; D: TRBD1; length: 15; size: .; J: TRBJ1-1; DNA: TGTGCCAGCAACTGGAACAGGGGCGTGAACACTGAAGCTTTCTTT; CDR3: CASNWNRGVNTEAFF
V: TRBV5-1; D: .; length: 14; size: few; J: TRBJ2-3; DNA: TGCGCCAGTTATCCGGGATCCTCCACAGATACGCAGTATTTT; CDR3: CASYPGSSTDTQYF